A selection of T cell receptor beta chains follows, all from one sample in a study of cytomegalovirus exposure and HLA in healthy donors. Sequencing used immunoSEQ multiplex PCR; TCRdb keeps in-frame clones, though not all of them. The sample includes roughly 190,000 clones, around 86% of them seen just once. Specimen: PBMCs. The receptor set was obtained from a woman in her 50s in good health and CMV-seropositive. Each CDR3 is given with its conserved first and last residue. Fields, in order: V gene, clone size, J gene, CDR3 length, D gene, CDR3 DNA, CDR3 protein. D genes are given only for firm matches. Expanded clones get a size class; other rows say once, few or many, or leave the size out.

v_gene: TRBV5-6
abundance: -
j_gene: TRBJ2-1
len: 13
d_gene: -
CDR3nt: TGTGCCAGCAGCTTTGGGCGCGGGGATGAGCAGTTCTTC
CDR3aa: CASSFGRGDEQFF

v_gene: TRBV30
abundance: -
j_gene: TRBJ2-7
len: 14
d_gene: TRBD1
CDR3nt: TGTGCCTGGAGTGGGGGGACAGGGTCCTACGAGCAGTACTTC
CDR3aa: CAWSGGTGSYEQYF

v_gene: TRBV7-9
abundance: -
j_gene: TRBJ1-1
len: 14
d_gene: TRBD1
CDR3nt: TGTGCCAGCAGCTTAGAGGCAGGGGGCACTGAAGCTTTCTTT
CDR3aa: CASSLEAGGTEAFF

v_gene: TRBV7-2
abundance: -
j_gene: TRBJ2-6
len: 16
d_gene: -
CDR3nt: TGTGCCAGCAGCCCACCCGAGCACTCTGGGGCCAACGTCCTGACTTTC
CDR3aa: CASSPPEHSGANVLTF

v_gene: TRBV5-4
abundance: once
j_gene: TRBJ1-6
len: 12
d_gene: -
CDR3nt: TGTGCCAGCAGCTATTATAATTCCCCCCTCCACTTT
CDR3aa: CASSYYNSPLHF

v_gene: TRBV4-3
abundance: -
j_gene: TRBJ2-7
len: 16
d_gene: -
CDR3nt: TGCGCCAGCAGCCAAGGGTTCGGGGAGGACTCGAGGGAGCAGTACTTC
CDR3aa: CASSQGFGEDSREQYF

v_gene: TRBV14
abundance: -
j_gene: TRBJ2-3
len: 17
d_gene: -
CDR3nt: TGTGCCAGCAGCCAAGAATATGGCAGGGCAGGCACAGATACGCAGTATTTT
CDR3aa: CASSQEYGRAGTDTQYF

v_gene: TRBV5-1
abundance: -
j_gene: TRBJ2-7
len: 16
d_gene: TRBD1
CDR3nt: TGCGCCAGCAGCAACCAAGGGACAGGGAAAGGACACAAGCAGTACTTC
CDR3aa: CASSNQGTGKGHKQYF

v_gene: TRBV11-1
abundance: -
j_gene: TRBJ1-2
len: 14
d_gene: TRBD1
CDR3nt: TGTGCCAGCAGCCCGCTAGGGACAGGGAACGGCTACACCTTC
CDR3aa: CASSPLGTGNGYTF

v_gene: TRBV7-2
abundance: -
j_gene: TRBJ1-4
len: 13
d_gene: -
CDR3nt: TGTGCCAGCAGTCAAACAACTAATGAAAAACTGTTTTTT
CDR3aa: CASSQTTNEKLFF

v_gene: TRBV9
abundance: -
j_gene: TRBJ2-1
len: 19
d_gene: TRBD2
CDR3nt: TGTGCCAGCAGCCCTACTGTCTGGTACAGCGGGGGGGCGTACAATGAGCAGTTCTTC
CDR3aa: CASSPTVWYSGGAYNEQFF

v_gene: TRBV7-9
abundance: few
j_gene: TRBJ1-6
len: 15
d_gene: TRBD1
CDR3nt: TGTGCCAGCAGCCAGACGACAGGGGGTAATTCACCCCTCCACTTT
CDR3aa: CASSQTTGGNSPLHF

v_gene: TRBV28
abundance: few
j_gene: TRBJ1-4
len: 11
d_gene: TRBD1
CDR3nt: TGTGCCAGCAGTTCCAGGGGGCGACTGTTTTTT
CDR3aa: CASSSRGRLFF

v_gene: TRBV11-2
abundance: -
j_gene: TRBJ1-3
len: 17
d_gene: -
CDR3nt: TGTGCCAGCAGCTTAAGAGCTCGGTCCGGAGGCCCGAACACCATATATTTT
CDR3aa: CASSLRARSGGPNTIYF

v_gene: TRBV9
abundance: -
j_gene: TRBJ2-5
len: 13
d_gene: -
CDR3nt: TGTGCCAGCAGCCCGTCCGCCAGGGAGACCCAGTACTTC
CDR3aa: CASSPSARETQYF

v_gene: TRBV19
abundance: -
j_gene: TRBJ1-1
len: 13
d_gene: TRBD1
CDR3nt: TGTGCCAGTAGTCTCAGGGGGGTCACTGAAGCTTTCTTT
CDR3aa: CASSLRGVTEAFF

v_gene: TRBV5-6
abundance: -
j_gene: TRBJ1-6
len: 15
d_gene: TRBD1
CDR3nt: TGTGCCAGTACACAGGGGGCCGTCTATAATTCACCCCTCCACTTT
CDR3aa: CASTQGAVYNSPLHF

v_gene: TRBV5-1
abundance: -
j_gene: TRBJ1-4
len: 12
d_gene: -
CDR3nt: TGCGCCAGCAGCCGGGACTTAGAAAAACTGTTTTTT
CDR3aa: CASSRDLEKLFF

v_gene: TRBV19
abundance: -
j_gene: TRBJ2-7
len: 15
d_gene: -
CDR3nt: TGTGCCAGTAGTATGCGACGGGGAAGCTCCTACGAGCAGTACTTC
CDR3aa: CASSMRRGSSYEQYF

v_gene: TRBV4-2
abundance: -
j_gene: TRBJ2-6
len: 19
d_gene: -
CDR3nt: TGTGCCAGCAGCCAAAGGGGTGGGGCTGGGCCCGCTGGGGCCAACGTCCTGACTTTC
CDR3aa: CASSQRGGAGPAGANVLTF

v_gene: TRBV19
abundance: few
j_gene: TRBJ1-5
len: 14
d_gene: -
CDR3nt: TGTGCCAGTAGCCGCCAGGGGAGCAATCAGCCCCAGCATTTT
CDR3aa: CASSRQGSNQPQHF

v_gene: TRBV9
abundance: -
j_gene: TRBJ1-6
len: 16
d_gene: -
CDR3nt: TGTGCCAGCAGCATACTATCGAGCTCCTATAATTCACCCCTCCACTTT
CDR3aa: CASSILSSSYNSPLHF

v_gene: TRBV19
abundance: -
j_gene: TRBJ2-4
len: 15
d_gene: -
CDR3nt: TGTGCCAGTAGTATAGCTAGGGGAGCCAAAAACATTCAGTACTTC
CDR3aa: CASSIARGAKNIQYF

v_gene: TRBV5-1
abundance: -
j_gene: TRBJ2-7
len: 15
d_gene: -
CDR3nt: TGCGCCAGCAGCTTGGTCCAGGGGGGAACCTACGAGCAGTACTTC
CDR3aa: CASSLVQGGTYEQYF

v_gene: TRBV9
abundance: -
j_gene: TRBJ2-1
len: 15
d_gene: TRBD2
CDR3nt: TGTGCCAGCAGCGTATTGACCCCGGGGGGCAATGAGCAGTTCTTC
CDR3aa: CASSVLTPGGNEQFF

v_gene: TRBV5-6
abundance: -
j_gene: TRBJ2-7
len: 12
d_gene: -
CDR3nt: TGTGCCAGCAGCTATACAGAATACGAGCAGTACTTC
CDR3aa: CASSYTEYEQYF

v_gene: TRBV27
abundance: -
j_gene: TRBJ2-7
len: 16
d_gene: TRBD1
CDR3nt: TGTGCCAGCAGTTCCAGGACAGGGCTCAGGAGCTACGAGCAGTACTTC
CDR3aa: CASSSRTGLRSYEQYF

v_gene: TRBV14
abundance: -
j_gene: TRBJ2-1
len: 18
d_gene: TRBD2
CDR3nt: TGTGCCAGCAGCCAAGATTTAGTGTCGAGCGGGGGTTTAGTTGAGCAGTTCTTC
CDR3aa: CASSQDLVSSGGLVEQFF

v_gene: TRBV9
abundance: -
j_gene: TRBJ2-5
len: 14
d_gene: TRBD1
CDR3nt: TGTGCCAGCAGTAAGTGGGACAGACAAGAGACCCAGTACTTC
CDR3aa: CASSKWDRQETQYF

v_gene: TRBV5-1
abundance: -
j_gene: TRBJ2-5
len: 13
d_gene: TRBD2
CDR3nt: TGCGCCAGCAGCGTGAGCGGGGGCGAGACCCAGTACTTC
CDR3aa: CASSVSGGETQYF

v_gene: TRBV27
abundance: -
j_gene: TRBJ2-5
len: 17
d_gene: TRBD2
CDR3nt: TGTGCCAGCAGTTGGGCCCCGGGGGGGACTAAAGAAGAGACCCAGTACTTC
CDR3aa: CASSWAPGGTKEETQYF

v_gene: TRBV7-7
abundance: -
j_gene: TRBJ2-7
len: 15
d_gene: -
CDR3nt: TGTGCCAGCAGCCCCAAACTTTCCCGGGCCTACGAGCAGTACTTC
CDR3aa: CASSPKLSRAYEQYF

v_gene: TRBV6-6
abundance: -
j_gene: TRBJ2-5
len: 16
d_gene: TRBD1
CDR3nt: TGTGCCAGCAATTATGACAGGGGCGTTAACAGAGAGACCCAGTACTTC
CDR3aa: CASNYDRGVNRETQYF

v_gene: TRBV9
abundance: -
j_gene: TRBJ2-2
len: 12
d_gene: TRBD1
CDR3nt: TGTGCCAGCGGGACAGGGTCCGGGGAGCTGTTTTTT
CDR3aa: CASGTGSGELFF

v_gene: TRBV10-2
abundance: -
j_gene: TRBJ1-5
len: 15
d_gene: -
CDR3nt: TGCGCCAGCTCTAGGACAGTCCGGCGCAATCAGCCCCAGCATTTT
CDR3aa: CASSRTVRRNQPQHF

v_gene: TRBV7-2
abundance: -
j_gene: TRBJ1-2
len: 15
d_gene: TRBD1
CDR3nt: TGTGCCAGCAGCTCCCGACAGGGATCTAACTATGGCTACACCTTC
CDR3aa: CASSSRQGSNYGYTF

v_gene: TRBV7-8
abundance: -
j_gene: TRBJ1-1
len: 14
d_gene: -
CDR3nt: TGTGCCAGCAGCTTGCAGGGGCGTAGCACTGAAGCTTTCTTT
CDR3aa: CASSLQGRSTEAFF

v_gene: TRBV29-1
abundance: -
j_gene: TRBJ2-7
len: 11
d_gene: -
CDR3nt: TGCAGCGTTAGTGAGGCCTACGAGCAGTACTTC
CDR3aa: CSVSEAYEQYF